The text below deals with one T cell receptor beta chain. The sample belongs to a study of T cell changes during pregnancy in multiple sclerosis. The table came from immunoSEQ multiplex PCR; TCRdb's copy has only in-frame clones and leaves some out. In the table there are about 30,000 clones, 93% of which are singletons. CDR3 size: 15 residues. CDR1 is MNHNS and CDR2 is SASEGT in the germline V gene. The germline V and J ends were trimmed by 4 bases and 3 bases, with 13 bases remaining between them. The sequence was obtained from a female donor with multiple sclerosis, enrolled in a pregnancy study. The chain links TRBV6-1 to TRBJ2-4; D might be TRBD1 (7 bases). Sequenced material: CD4+ T cells from peripheral blood mononuclear cells, taken after pregnancy. The CDR3 reads CASSGNRGGKNIQYF. The CDR3 coding sequence is TGTGCCAGCAGTGGGAACAGGGGAGGCAAAAACATTCAGTACTTC.